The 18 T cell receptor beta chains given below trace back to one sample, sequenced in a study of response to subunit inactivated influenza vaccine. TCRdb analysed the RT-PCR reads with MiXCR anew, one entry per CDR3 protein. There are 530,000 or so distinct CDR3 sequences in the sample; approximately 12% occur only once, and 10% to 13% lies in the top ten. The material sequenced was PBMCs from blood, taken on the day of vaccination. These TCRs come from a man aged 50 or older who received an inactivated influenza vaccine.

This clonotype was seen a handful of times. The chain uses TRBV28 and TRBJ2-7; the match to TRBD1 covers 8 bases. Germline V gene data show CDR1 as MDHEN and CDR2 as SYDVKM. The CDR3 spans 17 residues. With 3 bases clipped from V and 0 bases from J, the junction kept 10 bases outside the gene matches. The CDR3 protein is CASSLGRGPKGSYEQYF. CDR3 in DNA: TGTGCCAGCAGTTTGGGCAGGGGGCCCAAGGGCTCCTACGAGCAGTACTTC.

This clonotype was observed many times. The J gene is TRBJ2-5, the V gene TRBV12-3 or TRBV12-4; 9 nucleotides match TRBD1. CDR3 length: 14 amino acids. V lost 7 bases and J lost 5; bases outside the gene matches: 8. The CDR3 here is CASTHRDRVETQYF. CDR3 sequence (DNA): TGTGCCAGCACCCACAGGGACAGGGTGGAGACCCAGTACTTC.

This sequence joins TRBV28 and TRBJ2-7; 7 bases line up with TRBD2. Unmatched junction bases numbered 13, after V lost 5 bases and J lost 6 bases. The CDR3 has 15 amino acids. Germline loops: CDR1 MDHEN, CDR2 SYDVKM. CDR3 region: CASSLLPGGSGEQYF. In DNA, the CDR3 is TGTGCCAGCAGTCTCCTCCCGGGGGGATCGGGCGAGCAGTACTTC.

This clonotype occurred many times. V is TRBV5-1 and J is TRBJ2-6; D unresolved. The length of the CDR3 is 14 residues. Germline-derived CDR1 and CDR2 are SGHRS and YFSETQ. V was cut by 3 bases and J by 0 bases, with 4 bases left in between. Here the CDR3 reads CASSSSSGANVLTF. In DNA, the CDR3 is TGCGCCAGCAGCTCAAGCTCTGGGGCCAACGTCCTGACTTTC.

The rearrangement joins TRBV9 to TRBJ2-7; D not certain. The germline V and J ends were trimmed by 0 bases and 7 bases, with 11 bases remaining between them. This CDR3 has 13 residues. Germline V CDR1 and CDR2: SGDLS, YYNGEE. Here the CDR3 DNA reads TGTGCCAGCAGCGTAGCGGCCATAGGGGAGCAGTACTTC. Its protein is CASSVAAIGEQYF.

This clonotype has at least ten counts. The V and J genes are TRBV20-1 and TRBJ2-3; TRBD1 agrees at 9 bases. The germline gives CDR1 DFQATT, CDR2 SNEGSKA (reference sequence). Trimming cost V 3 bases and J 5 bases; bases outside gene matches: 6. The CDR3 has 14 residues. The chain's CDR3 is CSASNRGRRDTQYF. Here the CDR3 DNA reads TGCAGTGCTAGCAACAGGGGGCGCAGAGATACGCAGTATTTT.

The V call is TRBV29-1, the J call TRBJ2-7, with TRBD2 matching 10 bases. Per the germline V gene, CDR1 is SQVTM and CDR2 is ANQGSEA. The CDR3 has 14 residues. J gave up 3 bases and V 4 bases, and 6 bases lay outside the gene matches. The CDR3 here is CSVVRLAGDYEQYF. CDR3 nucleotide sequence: TGCAGCGTTGTCCGGCTAGCGGGAGACTACGAGCAGTACTTC.

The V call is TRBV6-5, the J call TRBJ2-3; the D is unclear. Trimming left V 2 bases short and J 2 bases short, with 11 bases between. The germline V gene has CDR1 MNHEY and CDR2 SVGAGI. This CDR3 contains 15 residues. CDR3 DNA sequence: TGTGCCAGCAGTTACGAGAGCAGACTCACAGATACGCAGTATTTT. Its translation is CASSYESRLTDTQYF.

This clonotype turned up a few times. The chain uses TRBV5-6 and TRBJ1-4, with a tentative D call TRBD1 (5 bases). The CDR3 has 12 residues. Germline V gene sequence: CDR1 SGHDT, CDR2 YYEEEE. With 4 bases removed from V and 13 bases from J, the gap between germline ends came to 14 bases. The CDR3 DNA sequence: TGTGCCAGCAGCAAACCCCGGGACGGACTGTTTTTT. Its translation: CASSKPRDGLFF.

The CDR3 DNA follows: TGCAGTGCTAGAGAGGTTAGGGCGGGGACGATCTCCTACGAGCAGTACTTC. It translates to CSAREVRAGTISYEQYF. V gene TRBV20-1 combines with J gene TRBJ2-7, with D possibly matching TRBD2 (6 bases). The CDR3 covers 17 residues. The germline V gene encodes CDR1 DFQATT and CDR2 SNEGSKA (reference sequence). V lost 0 bases, J lost 0 bases, and 18 bases lay in between.

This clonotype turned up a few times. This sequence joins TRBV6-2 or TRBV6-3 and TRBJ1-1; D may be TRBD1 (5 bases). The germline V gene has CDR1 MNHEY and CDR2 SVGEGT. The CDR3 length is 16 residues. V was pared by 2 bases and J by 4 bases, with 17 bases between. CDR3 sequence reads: CASSYAAGAVVTEAFF. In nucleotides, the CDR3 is TGTGCCAGCAGTTACGCTGCCGGGGCGGTAGTCACTGAAGCTTTCTTT.

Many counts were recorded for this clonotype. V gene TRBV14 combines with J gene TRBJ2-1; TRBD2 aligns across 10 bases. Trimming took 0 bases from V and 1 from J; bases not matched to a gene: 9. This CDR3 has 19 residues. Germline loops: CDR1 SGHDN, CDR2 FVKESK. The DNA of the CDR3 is TGTGCCAGCAGCCAAGATCCCGCTAGCGGGAGCGCTTCCTACAATGAGCAGTTCTTC. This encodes CASSQDPASGSASYNEQFF. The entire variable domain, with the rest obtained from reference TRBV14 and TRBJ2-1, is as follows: EAGVTQFPSHSVIEKGQTVTLRCDPISGHDNLYWYRRVMGKEIKFLLHFVKESKQDESGMPNNRFLAERTGGTYSTLKVQPAELEDSGVYFCASSQDPASGSASYNEQFFGPGTRLTVL.

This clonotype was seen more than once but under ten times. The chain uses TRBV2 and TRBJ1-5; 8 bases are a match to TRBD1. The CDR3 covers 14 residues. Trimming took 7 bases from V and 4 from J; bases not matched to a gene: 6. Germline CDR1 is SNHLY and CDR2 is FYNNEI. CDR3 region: CASNHRDRNQPQHF. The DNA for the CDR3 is TGTGCCAGCAACCACCGGGACAGGAATCAGCCCCAGCATTTT.

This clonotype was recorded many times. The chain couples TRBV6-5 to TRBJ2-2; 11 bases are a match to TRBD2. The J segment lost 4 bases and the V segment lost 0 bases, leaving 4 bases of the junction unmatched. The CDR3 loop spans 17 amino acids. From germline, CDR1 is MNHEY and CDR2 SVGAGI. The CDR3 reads CASSYSWTSGSTGELFF. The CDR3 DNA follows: TGTGCCAGCAGTTACTCGTGGACTAGCGGGTCCACCGGGGAGCTGTTTTTT.

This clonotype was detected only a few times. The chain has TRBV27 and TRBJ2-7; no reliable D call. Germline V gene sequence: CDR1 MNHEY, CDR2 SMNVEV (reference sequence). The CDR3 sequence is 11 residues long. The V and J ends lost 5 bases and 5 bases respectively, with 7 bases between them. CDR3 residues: CASSKGDEQYF. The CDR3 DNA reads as TGTGCCAGCAGTAAGGGTGACGAGCAGTACTTC.

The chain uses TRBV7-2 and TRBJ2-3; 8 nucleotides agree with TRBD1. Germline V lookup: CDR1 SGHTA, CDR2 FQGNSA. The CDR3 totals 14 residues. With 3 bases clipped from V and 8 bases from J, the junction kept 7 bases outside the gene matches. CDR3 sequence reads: CASSLRQGSRTQYF. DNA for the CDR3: TGTGCCAGCAGCTTGAGACAGGGGTCACGTACGCAGTATTTT.

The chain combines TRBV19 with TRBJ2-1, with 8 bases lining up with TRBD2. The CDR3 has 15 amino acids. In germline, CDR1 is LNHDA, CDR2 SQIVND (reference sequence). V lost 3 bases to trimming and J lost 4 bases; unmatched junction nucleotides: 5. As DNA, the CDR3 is TGTGCCAGTAGTATCCGCGGGGGGCCATACAATGAGCAGTTCTTC. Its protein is CASSIRGGPYNEQFF.

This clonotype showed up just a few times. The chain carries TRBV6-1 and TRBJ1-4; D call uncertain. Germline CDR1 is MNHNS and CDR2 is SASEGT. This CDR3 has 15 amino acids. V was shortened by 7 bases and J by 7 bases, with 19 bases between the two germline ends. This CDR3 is CASNRYQSGGEKLFF. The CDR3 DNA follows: TGTGCCAGCAATAGGTATCAGAGTGGCGGTGAAAAACTGTTTTTT.